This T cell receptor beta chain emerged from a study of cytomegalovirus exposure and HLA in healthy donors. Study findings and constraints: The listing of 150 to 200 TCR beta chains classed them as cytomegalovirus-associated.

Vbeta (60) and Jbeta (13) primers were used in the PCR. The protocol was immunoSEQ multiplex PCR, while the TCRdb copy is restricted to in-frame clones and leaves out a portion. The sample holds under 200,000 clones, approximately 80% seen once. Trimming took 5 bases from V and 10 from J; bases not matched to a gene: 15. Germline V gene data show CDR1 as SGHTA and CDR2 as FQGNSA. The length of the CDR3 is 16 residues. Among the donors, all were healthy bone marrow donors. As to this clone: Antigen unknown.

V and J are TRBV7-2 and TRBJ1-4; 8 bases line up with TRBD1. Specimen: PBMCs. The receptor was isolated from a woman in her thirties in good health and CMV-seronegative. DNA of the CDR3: TGTGCCAGCAGCGCTCAGAAAGACAGGGGATACGGAAAACTGTTTTTT. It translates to CASSAQKDRGYGKLFF.